Presented here are 18 T cell receptor beta chains from one specimen sequenced in a study of blood T cell repertoires in COVID-19. Profiled with immunoSEQ multiplex PCR; TCRdb holds only in-frame clones, not every one. The table has 18,000 or so clones, 80% seen once. The source material was peripheral blood. The source of these receptors is an elderly man with acute or convalescent COVID-19.

CDR3 nucleotides: TGTGCCAGCAGCGTCATAGGAGGCACTGAAGCTTTCTTT. Amino acid sequence: CASSVIGGTEAFF. V gene TRBV11-3 combines with J gene TRBJ1-1, with D unclear. The V gene lost 5 bases and the J gene lost 4 bases, with 11 bases spanning the gap. Looked up from germline, CDR1 is SGHNT and CDR2 is YENEEA. The CDR3 has 13 residues.

CDR3 in DNA: TGTGCCAGCAGTGCGGAGGGACAGCGGCTATCGTTTAATTCACCCCTCCACTTT. Residues: CASSAEGQRLSFNSPLHF. The chain couples TRBV2 to TRBJ1-6, with TRBD1 identical over 7 bases. The CDR3 spans 18 residues. V trimming: 4 bases; J trimming: 6 bases; junction bases outside the gene matches: 15. CDR1 is SNHLY and CDR2 is FYNNEI in the germline V gene.

The chain links TRBV4-1 to TRBJ1-5; unclear D gene. Trimming stripped 3 bases from V and 6 bases from J, with 15 bases between. The CDR3 consists of 15 residues. CDR1 is MGHRA and CDR2 is YSYEKL in the germline V gene. This CDR3 reads CASSQDFGAAQPQHF. The CDR3 nucleotides are TGCGCCAGCAGCCAGGACTTCGGAGCAGCTCAGCCCCAGCATTTT.

The V and J genes are TRBV28 and TRBJ1-2; 11 bases line up with TRBD1. The V gene end was trimmed by 3 bases and the J gene end by 5 bases; junction bases not matched to a gene: 5. Germline V gene lookup returns CDR1 MDHEN and CDR2 SYDVKM. The length of the CDR3 is 15 residues. The CDR3 spells CASSLGQGVIYGYTF. CDR3 DNA: TGTGCCAGCAGTTTGGGACAGGGGGTGATATATGGCTACACCTTC.

This chain links TRBV11-3 with TRBJ2-6; 8 bases align to TRBD1. V gave up 0 bases and J gave up 2 bases; unmatched junction bases: 6. Germline CDR1 SGHNT, CDR2 YENEEA. The CDR3 totals 18 residues. The chain's CDR3 is CASSLDWTGSAGANVLTF. In nucleotides, the CDR3 is TGTGCCAGCAGCTTAGATTGGACAGGGAGCGCTGGGGCCAACGTCCTGACTTTC.

The CDR3 reads CASSTGQYTGELFF. The CDR3 nucleotides read TGTGCCAGCAGCACCGGACAGTACACCGGGGAGCTGTTTTTT. J is TRBJ2-2 and V is TRBV9; tentative D call: TRBD1 (6 bases). CDR1 SGDLS and CDR2 YYNGEE come from the germline V gene. The CDR3 covers 14 residues. The V end was cut by 4 bases, the J end by 3 bases, with 10 bases between.

The DNA for the CDR3 is TGTGCCAGCAGCCAGCGAGGGGCCAACGTCCTGACTTTC. The encoded protein is CASSQRGANVLTF. J is TRBJ2-6 and V is TRBV7-3; no firm D call. Germline loops: CDR1 SGHTA, CDR2 FQGTGA. V was clipped by 5 bases and J by 4 bases, with 6 bases between them. The CDR3 spans 13 residues. The whole variable domain, filled in from reference TRBV7-3 and TRBJ2-6, reads GAGVSQTPSNKVTEKGKYVELRCDPISGHTALYWYRQSLGQGPEFLIYFQGTGAADDSGLPNDRFFAVRPEGSVSTLKIQRTERGDSAVYLCASSQRGANVLTFGAGSRLTVL.

The V call is TRBV5-6, the J call TRBJ2-3; 13 positions match TRBD2. This CDR3 region has 18 residues. From germline, CDR1 is SGHDT and CDR2 YYEEEE. V dropped 3 bases and J dropped 4; count of bases not matched to a gene: 11. This CDR3 reads CASSSLIRLAGGADTQYF. CDR3 bases: TGTGCCAGCAGCTCCCTCATACGACTAGCGGGGGGTGCAGATACGCAGTATTTT.

This clone has a handful of counts. The V and J genes are TRBV6-2 or TRBV6-3 and TRBJ2-7; 8 nucleotides line up with TRBD1. Trimming at V came to 5 bases and at J to 2 bases, leaving 8 bases not matched to a gene. The CDR3 sequence is 15 residues long. Germline V gives CDR1 MNHEY, CDR2 SVGEGT. CDR3 DNA sequence: TGTGCCAGCAGTACCCCGGGACAGGTCGCCTACGAGCAGTACTTC. Encoded protein: CASSTPGQVAYEQYF.

This clone was recorded a few times. The V gene is TRBV5-8, the J gene TRBJ1-6; perhaps TRBD1 as D (5 bases). V dropped 7 bases and J dropped 7 bases, with 21 bases sitting between them. Germline-derived CDR1 and CDR2 are SGHTS and YDEGEE. The CDR3 is made up of 16 amino acids. The CDR3 protein is CASPIRGGAQNSPLHF. The CDR3 DNA follows: TGTGCCAGCCCTATCCGGGGAGGGGCGCAAAATTCACCCCTCCACTTT. The whole variable domain, remainder taken from reference TRBV5-8 and TRBJ1-6, is EAGVTQSPTHLIKTRGQQATLRCSPISGHTSVYWYQQALGLGLQFLLWYDEGEERNRGNFPPRFSGRQFPNYSSELNVNALELEDSALYLCASPIRGGAQNSPLHFGNGTRLTVT.

This clone was seen once. The V call is TRBV18, the J call TRBJ1-1; 8 bases are shared with TRBD1. CDR3 length: 15 residues. J lost 6 bases, V lost 4 bases, and 10 bases had no gene match. Per germline, CDR1 KGHSH and CDR2 LQKENI. CDR3: CASSLAGQGRAEAFF. The CDR3 region has the DNA TGTGCCAGCTCACTCGCTGGACAGGGACGAGCTGAAGCTTTCTTT.

This clone occurred once. J is TRBJ1-5 and V is TRBV7-2, with unresolved D. Trimming took 8 bases from V and 5 from J, leaving 22 bases between them. Looked up from germline, CDR1 is SGHTA and CDR2 is FQGNSA. This CDR3 has 16 residues. CDR3 residues: CASSARFAGMDQPQHF. CDR3 bases: TGTGCCAGCTCTGCCCGGTTCGCGGGGATGGATCAGCCCCAGCATTTT.

The chain is built from TRBV4-3 and TRBJ1-5, with D perhaps TRBD1 (6 bases). V gave up 1 base and J gave up 7 bases, with 32 bases separating them. CDR1 and CDR2 (germline): LGHNA, YSLEER. The length of the CDR3 is 21 residues. This CDR3 is CASSQVRRGGGLGWDGQPQHF. The DNA for the CDR3 is TGCGCCAGCAGCCAAGTCCGGAGGGGGGGAGGACTGGGTTGGGATGGGCAGCCCCAGCATTTT.

This clone came up once. The chain couples TRBV30 to TRBJ2-5; possible D gene TRBD2, 6 bases. V lost 5 bases and J 3 bases, leaving 19 bases between the germline ends. CDR1 and CDR2 from the germline V gene are GTSNPN and SVGIG (reference sequence). This CDR3 is built from 15 residues. The CDR3 coding sequence is TGTGCCTGGTCCGGTGCAAGGGGAGGAAAAGAGACCCAGTACTTC. It translates to CAWSGARGGKETQYF.

The J gene is TRBJ2-3, the V gene TRBV2, with 13 bases fitting TRBD2. Per the germline V gene, CDR1 is SNHLY and CDR2 is FYNNEI. CDR3 length: 19 residues. Unmatched junction bases numbered 13, after V lost 6 bases and J lost 1 base. The CDR3 here is CASRWDGTSGAGGTDTQYF. The CDR3 region has the DNA TGTGCCAGCAGATGGGACGGGACTAGCGGGGCCGGGGGCACAGATACGCAGTATTTT. The full variable domain, its missing parts supplied by reference TRBV2 and TRBJ2-3, is EPEVTQTPSHQVTQMGQEVILRCVPISNHLYFYWYRQILGQKVEFLVSFYNNEISEKSEIFDDQFSVERPDGSNFTLKIRSTKLEDSAMYFCASRWDGTSGAGGTDTQYFGPGTRLTVL.

Only one count was recorded for this clone. The chain employs TRBV6-5 and TRBJ2-3; 12 bases are a match to TRBD2. The CDR3 sequence is 15 residues long. Germline lookup yields CDR1 MNHEY and CDR2 SVGAGI. V lost 6 bases and J lost 2; bases outside the gene matches: 3. CDR3 protein: CASSLAGGYTDTQYF. The DNA for the CDR3 is TGTGCCAGCAGCCTAGCGGGGGGGTACACAGATACGCAGTATTTT.

The chain couples TRBV2 to TRBJ2-7; D may be TRBD2 (6 bases). V was pared by 6 bases and J by 2 bases, with 17 bases between. This CDR3 has 15 residues. Per germline, CDR1 SNHLY and CDR2 FYNNEI. The CDR3 DNA reads as TGTGCCAGCAGAAAACTCGGGACTCCTGCCTACGAGCAGTACTTC. It encodes CASRKLGTPAYEQYF.

This clone was picked up a small number of times. The J gene is TRBJ1-5, the V gene TRBV5-1, with 7 bases lining up with TRBD1. Germline V gene lookup returns CDR1 SGHRS and CDR2 YFSETQ. V dropped 0 bases and J dropped 2; count of bases not matched to a gene: 5. The CDR3 has 16 residues. The CDR3 reads CASSLEPDRGNQPQHF. In DNA form, the CDR3 reads TGCGCCAGCAGCTTGGAACCTGACAGGGGCAATCAGCCCCAGCATTTT.